This T cell receptor beta chain was captured in a study of TIL therapy for anti-PD-1-resistant metastatic lung cancer. Looking at the study overall: Most patients had lung adenocarcinoma; several tumors were EGFR-mutant, two ALK-rearranged; half smoked currently or formerly. Tumors carried a median approximately 1.6 non-synonymous mutations per megabase.

Of note for this clone: The antigen remains unidentified.

The CDR3 is 17 residues long. The germline V and J ends were trimmed by 1 base and 1 base, with 13 bases remaining between them. The germline CDR1 and CDR2 sequences are KGHSH and LQKENI. The time point was: pre-treatment sample, taken before nivolumab and TIL therapy. Sequencing used immunoSEQ v3. Assay: immunoSEQ multiplex PCR; the TCRdb copy retains only in-frame clones and omits some. The sample yields more than 45,000 clones, around 70% seen once. Study-wide points: This highly selected cohort may not generalize to typical lung cancer patients.

The receptor's source is a person between 30 and 79 years old with non-small cell lung cancer. The material sequenced was blood, taken at baseline. This sequence joins TRBV18 and TRBJ2-2; TRBD2 might be the D (5 bases). CDR3 bases: TGTGCCAGCTCACCACGCCCGAGCGGAGGGAACACCGGGGAGCTGTTTTTT. This gives the protein CASSPRPSGGNTGELFF.